Reported below is one T cell receptor beta chain. Its antigen remains unidentified. This sample was taken from a study of T cell responses to AZD1222 COVID-19 vaccine. General study points: The breadth and depth of Spike-specific TCRs increased once two AZD1222 doses had been given. Scientists sampled the repertoires only once the peak T cell response had passed. In a largely white British group with more females than males, clonal diversity was possibly underestimated.

Germline V gene lookup returns CDR1 SGHTA and CDR2 FQGTGA. V was shortened by 5 bases and J by 3 bases, with 12 bases between the two germline ends. The CDR3 covers 14 residues. Sequencing used immunoSEQ multiplex PCR; TCRdb keeps in-frame clones, though not all of them. The table records roughly 150,000 clones, 85% to 95% of them present only once. The specimen comprised peripheral blood, sampled on day 0 of AZD1222 vaccination. This sequence was found in an adult in good health. This rearrangement joins TRBV7-3 to TRBJ2-3; a weak D match, TRBD1 (6 bases). The CDR3 here is CASSAGQGTDTQYF. The CDR3 nucleotides read TGTGCCAGCAGCGCTGGTCAGGGGACAGATACGCAGTATTTT.